Below, one TCR beta chain is given with its context. Its antigen is not identified. This is likely a read error, given that the CDR3 carries no conserved phenylalanine or tryptophan at its end. TCR alpha and beta CDR3 regions were amplified from RNA using iRepertoire nested multiplex PCR. TCRdb reprocessed the multiplex PCR reads via MiXCR and lists one record per CDR3 protein. This sample yields some 190,000 distinct CDR3 sequences, of which about 32% are seen a single time; 20% belongs to the top ten. These data originate in a study of glioma-infiltrating T cells. Study-wide results and limits: Above-expected tissue-blood divergence occurred in all gliomas, most in low-grade ones.

CDR3 length: 12 residues. Trimming stripped 2 bases from V and 3 bases from J, with 6 bases between. The germline V gene has CDR1 SGHRS and CDR2 YFSETQ. This chain links TRBV5-1 with TRBJ2-7; a possible D gene is TRBD2 (5 bases). The specimen sequenced was glioma tissue, nonneoplastic brain tissue, or PBMCs (not recorded which). This clonotype originated in a human donor with low-grade glioma or glioblastoma, undergoing nonglioma brain surgery, or in good health (not recorded which). The CDR3 DNA sequence: TGCGCCAGCAGCTTAAGCGGCTACGAGCAGTACTTA. This translates into CASSLSGYEQYL.